This TCR beta chain originates from a study of blood T cell repertoires in COVID-19. Overall study context: Italy, Spain and the United States were the sources of the convalescent and acute COVID-19 samples. T cells, B-cell-depleted T cells, or PBMCs provided the cDNA or gDNA that served as material.

This CDR3 region has 13 residues. CDR1 is SGHTA, CDR2 FQGNSA, per germline. Trimming removed 4 bases from V and 9 bases from J, with 13 bases in between. In the study's own analysis: Amplifying reference gene primers gave estimates of nucleated cell counts. The repertoire was sequenced with immunoSEQ multiplex PCR; TCRdb's copy has only in-frame clones and lacks some. The V and J calls and clone size were taken over from that table, and D and trimming were inferred from the DNA. This sample yields roughly 110,000 clones, of which about 80% are seen a single time; 4% to 5.5% belongs to the top ten. This clone was detected only a few times.

The J gene is TRBJ1-3, the V gene TRBV7-2; weak D call: TRBD1 (6 bases). The sample taken for sequencing was peripheral blood. The TCR sequence derives from a man aged 70-80 years with acute or convalescent COVID-19. DNA of the CDR3: TGTGCCAGCAGCTCTCCGGGACAAAGCACCATATATTTT. Its protein product is CASSSPGQSTIYF.